Here is one T cell receptor beta chain with its context. Its target is not known. The CDR3 is 14 amino acids. Germline assignment: CDR1 MNHEY and CDR2 SVGAGI. V was pared by 0 bases and J by 8 bases, with 13 bases between. Some clones are missing from TCRdb's copy, which holds only in-frame ones; the method was immunoSEQ multiplex PCR. The data hold some 90,000 clones, with 70% to 90% observed a single time. Healthy donors had no documented immune events, such as infections, while sampled. These data belong to a study of identifying expanded T cells in peripheral blood. General study findings and limits: Variance in clone template counts between approximately 2-week samples significantly increased with total template count across all healthy donors. Differentially abundant clones: 1 to 1.5 between replicates, approximately 16 at roughly 2 weeks, less than 20 at four.

Sequenced input: blood. V is TRBV6-5 and J is TRBJ1-2, with a tentative D call TRBD1 (5 bases). The clonotype comes from a person aged 18-70 years in good health. For the CDR3, the DNA is TGTGCCAGCAGTTACTCAGGGCAGGGTGACGGCTACACCTTC. Its translation is CASSYSGQGDGYTF.